Below, 10 T cell receptor beta chains from the same sample are listed, as sequenced in a study of blood T cell repertoires in COVID-19. The assay was immunoSEQ multiplex PCR, and TCRdb's table has in-frame clones only and misses some. The sample yields 110,000 to 150,000 clones, roughly 85% seen once. The sample comprised peripheral blood. The origin of the receptors is a man aged 50-60 years with acute or convalescent COVID-19.

The genes are TRBV9 and TRBJ1-4; 8 bases align to TRBD1. The CDR3 runs 16 residues. Trimming removed 0 bases from V and 4 bases from J; junction bases left unmatched: 5. Per the germline V gene, CDR1 is SGDLS and CDR2 is YYNGEE. CDR3 bases: TGTGCCAGCAGCGTAGATCCGACAGGGGATAATGAAAAACTGTTTTTT. Its protein product is CASSVDPTGDNEKLFF.

This clone was recorded only once. The CDR3 coding sequence is TGTGCCAGTAAGAAGGGACAGGGCGATCAGCCCCAGCATTTT. It codes for CASKKGQGDQPQHF. This chain connects TRBV19 to TRBJ1-5; TRBD1 aligns across 9 bases. The CDR3 sequence is 14 residues long. Germline values: CDR1 LNHDA, CDR2 SQIVND (reference sequence). V trimming: 7 bases; J trimming: 5 bases; junction bases outside the gene matches: 6.

In this sample, this clone turned up a few times. This chain joins TRBV6-4 and TRBJ1-1, with unresolved D. V gave up 0 bases and J gave up 7 bases, with 9 bases separating them. The CDR3 totals 13 residues. Germline V lookup: CDR1 MRHNA, CDR2 SNTAGT. The CDR3, as DNA: TGTGCCAGCAGTGACTCGAGGCGGGGTGAAGCTTTCTTT. Translated, it gives CASSDSRRGEAFF.

The chain couples TRBV11-1 to TRBJ1-1, with 7 nucleotides matching TRBD1. The V segment lost 5 bases and the J segment 7 bases; nucleotides outside the gene matches: 4. This CDR3 is built from 12 residues. The germline V gene has CDR1 SGHAT and CDR2 FQDESV (reference sequence). The DNA for the CDR3 is TGTGCCAGCAGCCCCCGGACAGGTGAAGCTTTCTTT. Encoded protein: CASSPRTGEAFF.

The gene calls are TRBV7-9 and TRBJ2-3, with 8 bases fitting TRBD1. The J segment lost 4 bases and the V segment lost 3 bases, leaving 3 bases of the junction unmatched. The CDR3 is made up of 14 amino acids. Per the germline V gene, CDR1 is SEHNR and CDR2 is FQNEAQ (reference sequence). The CDR3 sequence is CASSFSGGADTQYF. CDR3 coding DNA: TGTGCCAGCAGCTTTTCAGGGGGCGCAGATACGCAGTATTTT.

The J gene is TRBJ1-1, the V gene TRBV7-3; 8 nucleotides match TRBD1. The germline gives CDR1 SGHTA, CDR2 FQGTGA. The CDR3 has 16 amino acids. Trimming at V came to 5 bases and at J to 0 bases, leaving 8 bases not matched to a gene. CDR3 in DNA: TGTGCCAGCAGCACGACAGGGGAAAACATGAACACTGAAGCTTTCTTT. This encodes CASSTTGENMNTEAFF.

The chain carries TRBV15 and TRBJ1-4; 7 nucleotides line up with TRBD1. Trimming took 5 bases from V and 10 from J; bases not matched to a gene: 10. Germline CDR1 reads LNHNV; CDR2 reads YYDKDF (reference sequence). The CDR3 is 14 amino acids. CDR3 in amino acids: CATSPRQGLGKLFF. The CDR3 DNA is TGTGCCACCAGCCCCCGACAGGGTTTGGGAAAACTGTTTTTT.

The rearrangement joins TRBV5-6 to TRBJ2-1; possible D gene TRBD1, 5 bases. Germline lookup yields CDR1 SGHDT and CDR2 YYEEEE. This CDR3 contains 11 residues. V was trimmed by 1 base and J by 13 bases, leaving 9 bases between them. DNA for the CDR3: TGTGCCAGCAGCTTGAGGGGAACTCAGTTCTTC. Translated: CASSLRGTQFF.

V is TRBV5-6 and J is TRBJ2-1, with 8 bases lining up with TRBD1. Per the germline V gene, CDR1 is SGHDT and CDR2 is YYEEEE. The V segment lost 2 bases and the J segment 5 bases; nucleotides outside the gene matches: 3. The CDR3 contains 14 residues. The CDR3 here is CASSFGTGHNEQFF. CDR3 nucleotide sequence: TGTGCCAGCAGCTTCGGGACAGGCCACAATGAGCAGTTCTTC. The entire variable domain, with the rest obtained from reference TRBV5-6 and TRBJ2-1, is as follows: DAGVTQSPTHLIKTRGQQVTLRCSPKSGHDTVSWYQQALGQGPQFIFQYYEEEERQRGNFPDRFSGHQFPNYSSELNVNALLLGDSALYLCASSFGTGHNEQFFGPGTRLTVL.

Only one count was recorded for this clone. This chain uses TRBV9 with TRBJ2-5; 10 bases agree with TRBD2. V dropped 0 bases and J dropped 1; count of bases not matched to a gene: 3. The CDR3 length is 16 residues. Germline V gene sequence: CDR1 SGDLS, CDR2 YYNGEE. Here the CDR3 reads CASSVGASGGQETQYF. The CDR3 coding sequence is TGTGCCAGCAGCGTAGGGGCTAGCGGGGGCCAAGAGACCCAGTACTTC.